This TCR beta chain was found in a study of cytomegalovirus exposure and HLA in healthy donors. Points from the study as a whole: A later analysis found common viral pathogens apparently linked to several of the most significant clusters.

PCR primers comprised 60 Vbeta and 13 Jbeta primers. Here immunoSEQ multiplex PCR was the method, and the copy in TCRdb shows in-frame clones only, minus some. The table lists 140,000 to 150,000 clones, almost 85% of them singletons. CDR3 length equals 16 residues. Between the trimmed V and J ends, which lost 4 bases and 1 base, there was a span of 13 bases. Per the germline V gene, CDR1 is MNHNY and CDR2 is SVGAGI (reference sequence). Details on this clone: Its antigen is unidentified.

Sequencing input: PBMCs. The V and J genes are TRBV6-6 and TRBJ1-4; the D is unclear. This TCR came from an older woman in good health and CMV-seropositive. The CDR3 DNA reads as TGTGCCAGCAGTTCCCCTGGGGAGCTAACTAATGAAAAACTGTTTTTT. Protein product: CASSSPGELTNEKLFF.